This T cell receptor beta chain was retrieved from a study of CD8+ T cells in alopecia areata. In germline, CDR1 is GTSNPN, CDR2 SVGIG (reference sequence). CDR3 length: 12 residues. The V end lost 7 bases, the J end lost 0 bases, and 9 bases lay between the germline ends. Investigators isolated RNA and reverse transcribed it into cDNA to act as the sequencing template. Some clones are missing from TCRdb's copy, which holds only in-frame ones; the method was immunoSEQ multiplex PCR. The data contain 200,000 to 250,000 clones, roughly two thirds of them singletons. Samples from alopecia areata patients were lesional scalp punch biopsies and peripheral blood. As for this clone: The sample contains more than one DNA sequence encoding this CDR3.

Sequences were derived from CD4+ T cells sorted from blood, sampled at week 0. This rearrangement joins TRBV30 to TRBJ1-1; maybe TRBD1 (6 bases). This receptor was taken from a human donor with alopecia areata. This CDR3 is CASGQMNTEAFF. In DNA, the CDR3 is TGTGCCTCAGGACAGATGAACACTGAAGCTTTCTTT.